The 8 T cell receptor beta chains reported below all come from one sample, sequenced in a study of monozygotic twins with inflammatory bowel disease. TCRdb reworked the 5' RACE reads into one entry per CDR3 protein, no DNA. The sample has some 100,000 distinct CDR3 sequences, and its top ten clones hold around an eighth. Sequenced material: blood. These receptors originate from a human donor with ulcerative colitis or Crohn's disease, or a healthy co-twin of an affected twin (not recorded which).

V usage is TRBV15 and J usage is TRBJ1-1. Germline loops: CDR1 LNHNV, CDR2 YYDKDF (reference sequence). CDR3 size: 12 residues. This CDR3 is CATSRDEAVNFF.

V and J are TRBV15 and TRBJ2-5; TCRdb designates TRBD2, a call that cannot be tested without DNA. CDR3 size: 16 residues. The germline V gene encodes CDR1 LNHNV and CDR2 YYDKDF (reference sequence). CDR3 in amino acids: CATTKNGLAGTETQYF.

This sequence joins TRBV7-9 and TRBJ2-1; the D call of TRBD2 rests on TCRdb alone, since no DNA is present to check it. The germline V gene encodes CDR1 SEHNR and CDR2 FQNEAQ (reference sequence). The CDR3 runs to 15 residues. This CDR3 reads CASSLTLAGYNEQFF.

The chain has TRBV28 and TRBJ2-7; as DNA is missing, the TRBD2 call by TCRdb cannot be tested. Germline V gene sequence: CDR1 MDHEN, CDR2 SYDVKM. The CDR3 spans 15 residues. The CDR3 protein is CASRSAGGSFYEQYF.

The rearrangement joins TRBV19 to TRBJ2-7; there is no DNA to check the TCRdb D call of TRBD1. This CDR3 is built from 16 residues. In germline, CDR1 is LNHDA, CDR2 SQIVND (reference sequence). The CDR3: CASSIADRPNSYEQYF.

The J gene is TRBJ1-2, the V gene TRBV28; TCRdb's assignment of TRBD1 cannot be checked, as there is no DNA. The CDR3 covers 15 residues. Germline V gene data show CDR1 as MDHEN and CDR2 as SYDVKM. CDR3 loop: CASSLYPHGGDGYTF.

The chain has TRBV29-1 and TRBJ1-3. The CDR3 sequence is 14 residues long. Germline V lookup: CDR1 SQVTM, CDR2 ANQGSEA. The chain's CDR3 is CSVGGRHSGNTIYF.

This chain links TRBV24-1 with TRBJ2-3. Germline V lookup: CDR1 KGHDR, CDR2 SFDVKD. The CDR3 has 12 residues. The CDR3 sequence: CATRSGVDTQYF.